The entry that follows covers one TCR beta chain sequence. Its antigen is unknown. This sample is part of a study of graft-versus-host responses after intestinal transplantation. The method was immunoSEQ multiplex PCR; TCRdb's version includes in-frame clones alone and lacks a portion of them. The sample carries 86,000 or so clones, over 80% recorded once. V shed 0 bases and J shed 5 bases, with 5 bases lying between them. CDR1 and CDR2 (germline): SGHNT, YENEEA. CDR3 size: 13 residues. The origin of this receptor is a human donor who received an intestinal transplant. The sample here was unstimulated CD8+ T cells sorted from spleen or lymph node cells, taken before intestinal transplant. The chain is built from TRBV11-3 and TRBJ2-1; no reliable D call. CDR3 protein: CASSLDLHNEQFF. DNA of the CDR3: TGTGCCAGCAGCTTAGATTTACACAATGAGCAGTTCTTC.